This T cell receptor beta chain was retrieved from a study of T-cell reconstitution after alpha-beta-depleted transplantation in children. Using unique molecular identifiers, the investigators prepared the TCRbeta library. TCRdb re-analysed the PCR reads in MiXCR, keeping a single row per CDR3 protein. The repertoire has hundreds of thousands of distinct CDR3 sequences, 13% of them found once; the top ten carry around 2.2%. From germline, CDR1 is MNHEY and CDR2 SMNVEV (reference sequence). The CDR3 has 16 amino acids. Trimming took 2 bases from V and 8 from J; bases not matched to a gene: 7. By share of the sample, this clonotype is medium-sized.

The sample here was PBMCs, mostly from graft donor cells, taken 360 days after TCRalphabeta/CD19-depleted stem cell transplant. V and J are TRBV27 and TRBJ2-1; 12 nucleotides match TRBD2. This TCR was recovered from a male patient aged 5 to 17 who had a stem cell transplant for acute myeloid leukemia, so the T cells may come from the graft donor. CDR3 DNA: TGTGCCAGCAGTTTAGGCGGACTAGCGGGGCGGGATGAGCAGTTCTTC. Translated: CASSLGGLAGRDEQFF.